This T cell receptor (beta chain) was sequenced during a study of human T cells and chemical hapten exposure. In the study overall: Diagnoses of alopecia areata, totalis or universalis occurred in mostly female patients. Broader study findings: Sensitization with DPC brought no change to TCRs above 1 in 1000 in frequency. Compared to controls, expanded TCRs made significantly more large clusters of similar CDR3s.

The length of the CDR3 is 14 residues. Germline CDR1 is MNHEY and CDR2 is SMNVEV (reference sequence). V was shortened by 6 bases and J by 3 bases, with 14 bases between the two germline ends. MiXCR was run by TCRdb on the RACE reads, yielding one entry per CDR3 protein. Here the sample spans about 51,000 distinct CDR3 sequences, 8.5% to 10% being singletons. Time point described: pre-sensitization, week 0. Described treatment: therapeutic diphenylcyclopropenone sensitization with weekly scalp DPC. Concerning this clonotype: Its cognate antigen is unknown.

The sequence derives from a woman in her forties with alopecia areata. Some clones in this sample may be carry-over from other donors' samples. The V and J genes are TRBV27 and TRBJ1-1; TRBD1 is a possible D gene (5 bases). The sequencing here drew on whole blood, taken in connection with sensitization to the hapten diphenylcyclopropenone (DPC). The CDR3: CASSPQLGDTEAFF. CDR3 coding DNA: TGTGCCAGCAGCCCCCAATTAGGGGACACTGAAGCTTTCTTT.